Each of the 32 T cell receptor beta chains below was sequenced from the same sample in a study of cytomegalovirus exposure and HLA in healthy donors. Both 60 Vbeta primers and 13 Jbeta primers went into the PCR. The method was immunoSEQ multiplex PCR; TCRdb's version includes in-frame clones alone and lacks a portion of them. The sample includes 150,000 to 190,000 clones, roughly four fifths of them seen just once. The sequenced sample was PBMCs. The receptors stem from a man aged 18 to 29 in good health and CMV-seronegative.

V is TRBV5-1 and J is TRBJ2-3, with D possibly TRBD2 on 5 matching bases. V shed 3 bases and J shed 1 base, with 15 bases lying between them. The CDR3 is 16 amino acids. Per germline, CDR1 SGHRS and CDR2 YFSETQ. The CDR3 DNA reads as TGCGCCAGCAGCTCGTTAGCGAGAGAGGGCACAGATACGCAGTATTTT. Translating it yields CASSSLAREGTDTQYF.

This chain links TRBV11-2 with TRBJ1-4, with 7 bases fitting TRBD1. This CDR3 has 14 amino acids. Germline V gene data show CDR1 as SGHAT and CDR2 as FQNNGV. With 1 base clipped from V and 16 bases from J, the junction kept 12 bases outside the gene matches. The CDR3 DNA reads TGTGCCAGCAGCTTAGTGGAGGGGGCGGGGCGGACGTTTTTT. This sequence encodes CASSLVEGAGRTFF.

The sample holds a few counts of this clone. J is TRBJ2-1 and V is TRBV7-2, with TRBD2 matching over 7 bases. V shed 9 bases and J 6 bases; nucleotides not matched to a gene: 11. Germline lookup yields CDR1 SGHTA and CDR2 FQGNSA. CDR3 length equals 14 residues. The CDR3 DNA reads TGTGCCAGTAAATGGGGGGAGGGATTCAATGAGCAGTTCTTC. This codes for CASKWGEGFNEQFF.

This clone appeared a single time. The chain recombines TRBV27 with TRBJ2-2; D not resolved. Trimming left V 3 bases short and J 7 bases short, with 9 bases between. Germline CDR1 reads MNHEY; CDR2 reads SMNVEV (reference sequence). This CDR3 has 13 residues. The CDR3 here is CASSFGEDGELFF. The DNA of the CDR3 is TGTGCCAGCAGTTTTGGTGAGGACGGGGAGCTGTTTTTT.

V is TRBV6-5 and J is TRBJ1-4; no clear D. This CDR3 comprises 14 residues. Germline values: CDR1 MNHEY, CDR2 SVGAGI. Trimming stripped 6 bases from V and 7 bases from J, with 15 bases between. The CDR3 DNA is TGTGCCAGCAGCTCGACGGGGTCGGCTGAAAAACTGTTTTTT. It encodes CASSSTGSAEKLFF.

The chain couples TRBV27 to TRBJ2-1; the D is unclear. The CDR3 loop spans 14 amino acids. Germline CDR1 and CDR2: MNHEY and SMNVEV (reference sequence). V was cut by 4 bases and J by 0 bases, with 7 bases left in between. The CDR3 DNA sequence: TGTGCCAGCAGTTCCCGAGTCTCCTACAATGAGCAGTTCTTC. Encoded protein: CASSSRVSYNEQFF.

The DNA for the CDR3 is TGTGCCAGCAGCCGGGGGGGGACAGCTAGGCCTGAAGCTTTCTTT. It encodes CASSRGGTARPEAFF. The V call is TRBV7-2, the J call TRBJ1-1, with 7 bases that match TRBD1. Germline CDR1 and CDR2: SGHTA and FQGNSA. J gave up 6 bases and V 5 bases, and 12 bases lay outside the gene matches. This CDR3 spans 15 amino acids.

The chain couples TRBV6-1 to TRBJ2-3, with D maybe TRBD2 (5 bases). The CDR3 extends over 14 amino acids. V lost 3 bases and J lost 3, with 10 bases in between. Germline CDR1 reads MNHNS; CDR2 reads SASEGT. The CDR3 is CASSENGNTDTQYF. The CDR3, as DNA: TGTGCCAGCAGTGAGAACGGGAATACAGATACGCAGTATTTT.

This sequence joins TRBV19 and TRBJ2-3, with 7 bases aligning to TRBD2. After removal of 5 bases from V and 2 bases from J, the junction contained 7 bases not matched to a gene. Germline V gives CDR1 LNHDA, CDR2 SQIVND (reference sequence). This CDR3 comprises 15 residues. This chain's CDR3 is CASSGKRGLTDTQYF. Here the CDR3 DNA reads TGTGCCAGTAGTGGGAAGCGGGGCCTCACAGATACGCAGTATTTT.

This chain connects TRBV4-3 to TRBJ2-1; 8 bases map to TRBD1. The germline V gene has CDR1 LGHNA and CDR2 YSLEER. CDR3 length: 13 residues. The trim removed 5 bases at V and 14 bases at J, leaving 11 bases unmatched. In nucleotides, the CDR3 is TGCGCCAGCAGCAAGACGGACAGGGAGGAAAAGTTCTTC. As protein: CASSKTDREEKFF.

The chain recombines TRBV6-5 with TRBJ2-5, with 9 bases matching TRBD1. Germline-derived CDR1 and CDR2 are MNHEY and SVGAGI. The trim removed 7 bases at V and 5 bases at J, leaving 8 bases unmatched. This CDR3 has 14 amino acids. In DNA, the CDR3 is TGTGCCAGCACCGGGACAGGGATGTTGGAGACCCAGTACTTC. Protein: CASTGTGMLETQYF.

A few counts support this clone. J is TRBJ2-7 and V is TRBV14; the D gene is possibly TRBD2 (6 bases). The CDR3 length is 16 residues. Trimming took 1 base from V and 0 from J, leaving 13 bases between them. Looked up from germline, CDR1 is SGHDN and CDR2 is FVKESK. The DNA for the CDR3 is TGTGCCAGCAGCCAAGGGGTCTCTAGCGCCTCCTACGAGCAGTACTTC. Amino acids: CASSQGVSSASYEQYF. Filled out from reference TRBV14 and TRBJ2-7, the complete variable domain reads EAGVTQFPSHSVIEKGQTVTLRCDPISGHDNLYWYRRVMGKEIKFLLHFVKESKQDESGMPNNRFLAERTGGTYSTLKVQPAELEDSGVYFCASSQGVSSASYEQYFGPGTRLTVT.

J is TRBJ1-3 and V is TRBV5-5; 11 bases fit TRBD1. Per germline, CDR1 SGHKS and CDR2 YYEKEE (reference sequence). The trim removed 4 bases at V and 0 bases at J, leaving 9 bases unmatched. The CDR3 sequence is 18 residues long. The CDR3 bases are TGTGCCAGCAGCGCCCCGGGACAGGGGGTCTACTCTGGAAACACCATATATTTT. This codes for CASSAPGQGVYSGNTIYF.

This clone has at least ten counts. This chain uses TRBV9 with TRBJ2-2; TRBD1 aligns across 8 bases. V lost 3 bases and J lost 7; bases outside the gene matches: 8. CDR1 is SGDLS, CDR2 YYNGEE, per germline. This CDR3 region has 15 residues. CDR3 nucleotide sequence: TGTGCCAGCAGCGGTACCCCACAGGGGGGCGGGGAGCTGTTTTTT. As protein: CASSGTPQGGGELFF.

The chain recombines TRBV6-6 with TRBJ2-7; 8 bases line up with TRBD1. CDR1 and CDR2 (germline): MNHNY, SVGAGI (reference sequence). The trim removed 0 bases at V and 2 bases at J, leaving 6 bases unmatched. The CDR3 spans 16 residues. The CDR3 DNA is TGTGCCAGCAGTTACTCAGACAGGGGCATTCCCTACGAGCAGTACTTC. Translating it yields CASSYSDRGIPYEQYF.

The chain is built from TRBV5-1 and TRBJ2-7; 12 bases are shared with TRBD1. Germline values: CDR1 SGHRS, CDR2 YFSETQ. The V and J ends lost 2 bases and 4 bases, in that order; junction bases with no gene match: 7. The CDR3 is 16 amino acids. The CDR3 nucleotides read TGCGCCAGCAGCTTAACCGGGACAGGGGGCGCGTACGAGCAGTACTTC. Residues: CASSLTGTGGAYEQYF.

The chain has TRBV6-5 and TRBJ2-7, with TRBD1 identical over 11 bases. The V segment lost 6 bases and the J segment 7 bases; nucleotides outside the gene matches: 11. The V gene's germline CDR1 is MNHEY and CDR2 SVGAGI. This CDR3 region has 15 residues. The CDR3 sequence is CASSTVGQGAWEQYF. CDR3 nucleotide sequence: TGTGCCAGCAGCACGGTTGGACAGGGGGCGTGGGAGCAGTACTTC.

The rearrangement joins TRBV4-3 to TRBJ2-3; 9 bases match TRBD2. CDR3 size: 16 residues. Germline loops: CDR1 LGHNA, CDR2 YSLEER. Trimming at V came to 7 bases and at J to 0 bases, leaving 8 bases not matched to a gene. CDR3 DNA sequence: TGCGCCAGCACGCCCGTTCTAGCGGGAAGCACAGATACGCAGTATTTT. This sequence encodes CASTPVLAGSTDTQYF.

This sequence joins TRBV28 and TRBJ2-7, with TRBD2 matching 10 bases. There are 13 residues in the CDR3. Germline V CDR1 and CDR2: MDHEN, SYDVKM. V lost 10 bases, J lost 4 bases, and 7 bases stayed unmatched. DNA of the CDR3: TGTGCCACGACGGCTAGCGGGAGTTACGAGCAGTACTTC. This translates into CATTASGSYEQYF.

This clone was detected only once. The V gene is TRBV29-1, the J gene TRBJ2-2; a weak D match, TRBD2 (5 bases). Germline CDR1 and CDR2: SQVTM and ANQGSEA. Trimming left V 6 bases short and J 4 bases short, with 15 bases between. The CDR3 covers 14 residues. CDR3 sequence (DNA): TGCAGCGTGCGAGGGATGACGGGCACCGGGGAGCTGTTTTTT. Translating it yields CSVRGMTGTGELFF.

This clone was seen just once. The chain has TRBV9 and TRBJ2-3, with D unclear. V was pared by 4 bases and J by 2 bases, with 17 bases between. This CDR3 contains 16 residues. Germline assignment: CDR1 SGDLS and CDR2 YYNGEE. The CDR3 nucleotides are TGTGCCAGCAGCTCCCAGAAGAGGCCGTACACAGATACGCAGTATTTT. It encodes CASSSQKRPYTDTQYF.

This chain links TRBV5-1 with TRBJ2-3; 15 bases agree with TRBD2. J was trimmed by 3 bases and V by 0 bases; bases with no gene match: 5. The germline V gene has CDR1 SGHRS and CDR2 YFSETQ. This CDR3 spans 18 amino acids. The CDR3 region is CASSLGTSGRAATDTQYF. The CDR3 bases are TGCGCCAGCAGCTTGGGGACTAGCGGGAGGGCCGCGACAGATACGCAGTATTTT.

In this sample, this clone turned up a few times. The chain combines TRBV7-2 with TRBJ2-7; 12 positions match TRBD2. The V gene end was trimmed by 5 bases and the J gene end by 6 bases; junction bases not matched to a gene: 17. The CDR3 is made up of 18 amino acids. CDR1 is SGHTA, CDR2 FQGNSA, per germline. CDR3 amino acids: CASSDPQASGRAIFEQYF. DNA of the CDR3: TGTGCCAGCAGCGACCCACAGGCTAGCGGGAGGGCCATTTTCGAGCAGTACTTC.

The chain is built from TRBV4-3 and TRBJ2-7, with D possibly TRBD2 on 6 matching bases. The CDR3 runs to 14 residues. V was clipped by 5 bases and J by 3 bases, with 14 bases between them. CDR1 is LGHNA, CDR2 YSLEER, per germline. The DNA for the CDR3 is TGCGCCAGCAGCGGGGGACTCACGAACTACGAGCAGTACTTC. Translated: CASSGGLTNYEQYF.

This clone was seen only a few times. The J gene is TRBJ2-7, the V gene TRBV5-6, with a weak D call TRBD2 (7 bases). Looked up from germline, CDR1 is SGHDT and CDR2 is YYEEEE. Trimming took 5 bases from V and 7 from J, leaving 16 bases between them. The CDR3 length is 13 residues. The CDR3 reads CASRGGGLLEQYF. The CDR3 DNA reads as TGTGCCAGCAGGGGAGGGGGGCTCCTTGAGCAGTACTTC.

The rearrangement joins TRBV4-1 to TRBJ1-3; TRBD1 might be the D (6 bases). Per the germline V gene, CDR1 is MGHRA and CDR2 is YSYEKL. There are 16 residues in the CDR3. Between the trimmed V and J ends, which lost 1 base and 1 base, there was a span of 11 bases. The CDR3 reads CASSQGMGASGNTIYF. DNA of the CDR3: TGCGCCAGCAGCCAAGGTATGGGGGCTTCTGGAAACACCATATATTTT.

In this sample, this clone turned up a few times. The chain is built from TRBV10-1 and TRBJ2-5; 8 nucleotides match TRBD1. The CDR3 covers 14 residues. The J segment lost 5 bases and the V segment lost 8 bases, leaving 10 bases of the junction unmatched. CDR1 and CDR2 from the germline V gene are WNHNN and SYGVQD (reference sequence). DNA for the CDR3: TGCGCCAGCCCTCGACAGGGGTTCGGGGAGACCCAGTACTTC. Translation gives CASPRQGFGETQYF.

CDR3 amino acids: CASTAGGRGEQYF. Here the CDR3 DNA reads TGTGCCAGCACCGCGGGGGGGCGAGGGGAGCAGTACTTC. J is TRBJ2-5 and V is TRBV28; TRBD2 matches at 9 bases. V trimming: 7 bases; J trimming: 11 bases; junction bases outside the gene matches: 11. The CDR3 consists of 13 residues. The germline gives CDR1 MDHEN, CDR2 SYDVKM.

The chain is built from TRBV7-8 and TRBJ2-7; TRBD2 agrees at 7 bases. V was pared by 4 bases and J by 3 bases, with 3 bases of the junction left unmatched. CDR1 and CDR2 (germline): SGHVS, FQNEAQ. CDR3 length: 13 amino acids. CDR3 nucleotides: TGTGCCAGCAGCTCCCGGACTAGCTACGAGCAGTACTTC. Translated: CASSSRTSYEQYF.

The CDR3 DNA is TGTGCCAGCAGCGTAGGTCTGGGCGCGGGGGGTTATAACACTGAAGCTTTCTTT. Translating gives CASSVGLGAGGYNTEAFF. This sequence joins TRBV9 and TRBJ1-1; D might be TRBD1 (5 bases). With 0 bases removed from V and 2 bases from J, the gap between germline ends came to 20 bases. Germline V gene sequence: CDR1 SGDLS, CDR2 YYNGEE. The CDR3 extends over 18 amino acids.

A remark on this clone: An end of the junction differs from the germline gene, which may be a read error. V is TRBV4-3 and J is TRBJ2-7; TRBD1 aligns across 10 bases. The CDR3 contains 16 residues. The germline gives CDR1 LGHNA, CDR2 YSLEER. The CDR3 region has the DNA TGCGCCAGCAGCCAACAGACAGGGGGCACCTACTACGAGCGGTACTTC. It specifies CASSQQTGGTYYERYF.

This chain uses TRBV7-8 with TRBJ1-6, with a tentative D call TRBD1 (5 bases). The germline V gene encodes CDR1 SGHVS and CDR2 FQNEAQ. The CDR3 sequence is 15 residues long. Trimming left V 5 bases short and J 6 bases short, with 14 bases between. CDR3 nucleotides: TGTGCCAGCAGCGGACGCAGGGATGGTAATTCACCCCTCCACTTT. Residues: CASSGRRDGNSPLHF.